Below, 11 T cell receptor beta chains from the same sample are listed, as sequenced in a study of cytomegalovirus exposure and HLA in healthy donors. The PCR had 60 Vbeta and 13 Jbeta primers. The table came from immunoSEQ multiplex PCR; TCRdb's copy has only in-frame clones and leaves some out. This repertoire shows tens of thousands of clones, 65% to 90% found once; its top ten account for under 12%. Sequences were obtained from PBMCs. These receptors all come from a woman aged 18-29 years in good health and CMV-seropositive.

This chain connects TRBV30 to TRBJ2-3; D might be TRBD2 (6 bases). This CDR3 is built from 12 residues. CDR1 and CDR2 from the germline V gene are GTSNPN and SVGIG (reference sequence). The germline V and J ends were trimmed by 5 bases and 1 base, with 7 bases remaining between them. The CDR3 DNA sequence: TGTGCCTGGGGCGGGGGCACAGATACGCAGTATTTT. It is translated as CAWGGGTDTQYF.

CDR3 residues: CASQPTSRDRGTEQFF. The CDR3 DNA follows: TGTGCCAGCCAACCAACTTCCCGGGACAGGGGTACTGAGCAGTTCTTC. The J gene is TRBJ2-1, the V gene TRBV13; 10 bases agree with TRBD1. The germline V gene has CDR1 PRHDT and CDR2 FYEKMQ (reference sequence). The CDR3 is 16 amino acids. The V and J ends lost 8 bases and 9 bases, in that order; junction bases with no gene match: 16.

A few counts support this clone. This rearrangement joins TRBV6-6 to TRBJ2-2, with 14 bases that match TRBD2. V shed 5 bases, J shed 8 bases, and the junction held 7 bases outside the gene matches. CDR3 length: 16 residues. The germline CDR1 and CDR2 sequences are MNHNY and SVGAGI (reference sequence). CDR3 sequence (DNA): TGTGCCAGCAGTCCCGGGACTAGCGGGAGCGGAGGGGAGCTGTTTTTT. It translates to CASSPGTSGSGGELFF.

The CDR3 DNA sequence: TGTGCCACCAGCAGAGATCAGGCTAGCCCCACCGGGGAGCTGTTTTTT. This translates into CATSRDQASPTGELFF. The chain carries TRBV15 and TRBJ2-2; D might be TRBD2 (5 bases). The CDR3 runs 16 residues. V lost 0 bases, J lost 4 bases, and 12 bases lay in between. Germline CDR1 and CDR2: LNHNV and YYDKDF (reference sequence).

This clone was seen only a few times. V and J are TRBV28 and TRBJ2-7, with 9 bases aligning to TRBD1. J was trimmed by 2 bases and V by 6 bases; bases with no gene match: 8. From germline, CDR1 is MDHEN and CDR2 SYDVKM. The CDR3 length is 15 residues. The CDR3 here is CASRPTRQGAYEQYF. For the CDR3, the DNA is TGTGCCAGCAGGCCGACTAGACAGGGGGCCTACGAGCAGTACTTC.

This chain joins TRBV5-6 and TRBJ1-2, with 9 nucleotides matching TRBD1. Trimming removed 0 bases from V and 3 bases from J; junction bases left unmatched: 3. The CDR3 extends over 15 amino acids. Germline CDR1 and CDR2: SGHDT and YYEEEE. CDR3: CASSLGQGGYYGYTF. DNA for the CDR3: TGTGCCAGCAGCTTGGGACAGGGGGGTTACTATGGCTACACCTTC.

The chain joins TRBV7-3 to TRBJ2-5, with 8 bases aligning to TRBD1. Germline CDR1 SGHTA, CDR2 FQGTGA. This CDR3 region has 15 residues. V dropped 5 bases and J dropped 5; count of bases not matched to a gene: 10. In DNA, the CDR3 is TGTGCCAGCAGCCCGTCGGGGACAGGAACGGAGACCCAGTACTTC. This codes for CASSPSGTGTETQYF.

The chain uses TRBV6-1 and TRBJ1-1, with TRBD1 matching over 10 bases. The CDR3 runs to 14 residues. V dropped 3 bases and J dropped 6; count of bases not matched to a gene: 4. Germline V gene data show CDR1 as MNHNS and CDR2 as SASEGT. CDR3 sequence reads: CASSDLGQGSEAFF. CDR3 DNA: TGTGCCAGCAGTGACCTGGGACAGGGGTCTGAAGCTTTCTTT.

The chain has TRBV7-9 and TRBJ2-2; 9 nucleotides align to TRBD1. Germline CDR1 SEHNR, CDR2 FQNEAQ (reference sequence). CDR3 length: 16 amino acids. DNA of the CDR3: TGTTCCATCGTCCTTAAGGACAGGGGGAACACCGGGGAGCTGTTTTTT. Amino acids: CSIVLKDRGNTGELFF.

A single count supports this clone. This chain connects TRBV7-9 to TRBJ2-7; perhaps TRBD1 as D (6 bases). Per germline, CDR1 SEHNR and CDR2 FQNEAQ (reference sequence). This CDR3 has 15 residues. Trimming stripped 5 bases from V and 2 bases from J, with 16 bases between. CDR3 DNA sequence: TGTGCCAGCAGCCCCCCACAGGGCCGCCCCTACGAGCAGTACTTC. Residues: CASSPPQGRPYEQYF.

V and J are TRBV7-8 and TRBJ2-5; a weak D match, TRBD2 (6 bases). Germline V gene data show CDR1 as SGHVS and CDR2 as FQNEAQ. The CDR3 sequence is 18 residues long. V was pared by 4 bases and J by 3 bases, with 24 bases between. In DNA form, the CDR3 reads TGTGCCAGCAGCTCAACCACAACTGGAGGGGTCCTTAAAGAGACCCAGTACTTC. Protein: CASSSTTTGGVLKETQYF.